This T cell receptor beta chain was documented in a study of CD8+ T cells in alopecia areata. Study outcomes and limitations: In lesional scalp, particularly from alopecia totalis/universalis, clonality was higher than in normal scalp.

Those with alopecia areata gave lesional scalp punch biopsies and peripheral blood. The authors extracted RNA and reverse transcribed it into cDNA as the sequencing template. Profiling relied on immunoSEQ multiplex PCR, and the TCRdb table lists in-frame clones only, not all of them. The table shows 100,000 to 150,000 clones, with around 45% occurring only once. With 1 base removed from V and 5 bases from J, the gap between germline ends came to 15 bases. The CDR3 spans 14 residues. Per germline, CDR1 SQVTM and CDR2 ANQGSEA. With respect to this clone: The antigen is undetermined.

This clonotype originated in a human donor with alopecia areata. Sequencing was performed on NKG2D-low CD8+ T cells sorted from blood. This chain uses TRBV29-1 with TRBJ2-7; D might be TRBD1 or TRBD2, each matching 5 bases. The CDR3 is CSVEAGRVGDEQYF. CDR3 bases: TGCAGCGTTGAAGCCGGCAGGGTCGGGGACGAGCAGTACTTC.